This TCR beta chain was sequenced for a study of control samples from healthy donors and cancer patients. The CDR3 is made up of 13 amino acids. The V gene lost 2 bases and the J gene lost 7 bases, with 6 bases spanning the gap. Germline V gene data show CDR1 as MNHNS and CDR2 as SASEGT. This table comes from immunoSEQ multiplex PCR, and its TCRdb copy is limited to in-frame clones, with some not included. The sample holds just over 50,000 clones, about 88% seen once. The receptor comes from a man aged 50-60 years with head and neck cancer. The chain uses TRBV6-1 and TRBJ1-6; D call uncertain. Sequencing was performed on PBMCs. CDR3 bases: TGTGCCAGCAGTGAACGGGTAAATTCACCCCTCCACTTT. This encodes CASSERVNSPLHF.